This T cell receptor (beta chain) was found in a study of PD-1 blockade in classical Hodgkin lymphoma (dated by TCRdb to about 2020). General notes on the study: Nivolumab dosing was 3 mg/kg intravenously every 2 weeks, continuing until either disease progression or unacceptable toxicity. The study used TCR beta sequencing and CyTOF to define a peripheral blood immune signature of response to PD-1 blockade in classical Hodgkin lymphoma. The full study reports these points: Diversity was lower in patients who began nivolumab less than 1 year after ASCT, so these patients were left out of later analyses to avoid confounding by immune reconstitution. Baseline diversity similar to that of newly diagnosed patients was observed in trial patients achieving complete response, whereas significantly lower diversity was observed in partial responders and progressors. CD4+ but not CD8+ TCR diversity rose significantly by C4D1 (p=0.0027 vs p=0.16), most apparent in complete responders (p=0.02). Baseline TCR diversity was reported as lower in newly diagnosed patients than in healthy donors, and lower still in relapsed/refractory patients. The study was restricted to a single clinical trial cohort, and the causes of repertoire differences, possibly disease activity or prior therapy, were left undefined.

This specimen's time point label, per the study, means: cycle 2 day 1 (C2D1) of nivolumab. Every trial patient had relapsed after autologous stem cell transplantation, and cohorts A, B and C differed in prior brentuximab vedotin exposure. The trial cohort included around 60 patients with relapsed/refractory classical Hodgkin lymphoma, and each patient had a best overall response of complete response, partial response or progressive disease. In the multi-cohort phase II CheckMate 205 trial, trial patients received single-agent nivolumab. An independent review committee assessed best overall response by applying the 2007 International Working Group response criteria. Trial PBMCs were collected immediately before nivolumab initiation (C1D1) and during therapy at cycle 2 day 1 and cycle 4 day 1. Peripheral blood was collected in 8 mL Vacutainer Cell Preparation Tubes, from which PBMCs were isolated by centrifugation and then cryopreserved.

A remark on this clone: Its antigen is not yet known. It has no much larger one-base neighbor in the sample; base qualities were not kept.

CDR1 and CDR2, per the germline V gene, are MGHRA and YSYEKL. Clipping removes 0 bases from V and 0 bases from J, with 10 as the unmatched junction base count. From the cysteine through the phenylalanine, the CDR3 covers 19 amino acids. Left in the record is the CDR3 DNA by itself, 57 bases read in frame from the first base. The Qiagen DNeasy kit was used to extract genomic DNA from unsorted PBMCs and from the negatively selected CD4+ and CD8+ fractions. Using primers that anneal to V and J segments, immunoSEQ multiplex PCR amplified the TCR beta CDR3 regions. A synthetic immune receptor repertoire was used to minimize amplification bias, and any residual bias was removed computationally once sequencing was done. For the original study's pipeline: Custom Python scripts were used to quantify repertoire diversity as the Shannon entropy index. Unsorted, CD4+ and CD8+ repertoires were analyzed separately, except in combined analyses where CD4+ and CD8+ sequences were merged in silico. Clonal expansion was defined as a frequency increase of at least 2-fold after treatment compared with C1D1, and clones undetected at baseline were assigned a pseudocount of 0.5. Clones with 0 or 1 copy at C1D1 were classified as singleton clones, and clones with 2 or more copies were classified as non-singleton clones. Clones expanded in unsorted samples were annotated as CD4+, CD8+ or unknown by matching protein sequences in sorted samples from the same patient. Wilcoxon tests on paired samples were used to test diversity changes from C1D1 to C4D1. As stored in TCRdb, this immuneACCESS dataset retains in-frame rearrangements with V and J assigned. A fraction of the clones does not appear; measured against another copy, unresolved V genes explain less than half of the discrepancy, and the remainder lacks a known reason. V and J calls and clone size are copied from that table; D and trimming were computed from the DNA. Across this sample there are 90,000 to 120,000 clones, with about 88% seen only once. 15% to 20% of the sample belongs to the ten largest clones.

This sample comprised peripheral blood mononuclear cells (PBMCs), obtained before the second cycle of nivolumab. The receptor was isolated from a human donor with classical Hodgkin lymphoma. Recombination connected TRBV4-1 to TRBJ1-5; TRBD1 aligns with 8 central bases. The CDR3 reads as follows: CASSQDFRGRKYSNQPQHF. The sequenced DNA: TGCGCCAGCAGCCAAGACTTCAGGGGGCGAAAATATAGCAATCAGCCCCAGCATTTT.